The 6 T cell receptor beta chains in this list originate from one sample, sequenced in a study of CD4 T cells in relation to SARS-CoV-2 and coronaviruses listed by TCRdb under 2021. Their antigens remain unidentified. CD4+ T cells from unexposed donors were collected before the COVID-19 pandemic (2011-2018). The EasySep CD4+ T cell isolation kit was used to isolate CD4+ T cells once the cultures had run for roughly 10 days. Receptor amplification or capture employed the immunoSEQ multiplex PCR assay. TCRdb mirrors the immuneACCESS table, restricted to in-frame sequences. Some clones are absent from its copies; in checked studies, under half trace to an unresolved V gene, and the reason for the others is unknown. Counted in this sample were tens of thousands of clones; around 80% of them appeared once. The biggest ten clones account for around a fifth of the sample. Sequenced sample: CD4+ T cells from PBMCs, cultured in vitro. These receptors were collected from a human donor in good health.

V is TRBV5-6 and J is TRBJ1-2; D gene ambiguous. Germline loops: CDR1 SGHDT, CDR2 YYEEEE. The CDR3 has 12 residues. Trimming left V 4 bases short and J 5 bases short, with 9 bases between. Here the CDR3 DNA reads TGTGCCAGCAGCCCCCGGGGTTATGGCTACACCTTC. Translated, it gives CASSPRGYGYTF.

This clone has only a few counts. V gene TRBV19 combines with J gene TRBJ1-5; unclear D gene. The CDR3 consists of 14 residues. Trimming cost V 1 base and J 6 bases, with 10 bases left between them. The germline CDR1 and CDR2 sequences are LNHDA and SQIVND (reference sequence). The CDR3 DNA reads TGTGCCAGTAGTATAGGCATAGGGCCTCAGCCCCAGCATTTT. Its translation is CASSIGIGPQPQHF.

There are a few counts of this clone. J is TRBJ1-5 and V is TRBV28; D possibly corresponds to TRBD1 (5 bases). Deletions cut 3 bases from V and 7 bases from J, with 16 bases between. Germline V gene data show CDR1 as MDHEN and CDR2 as SYDVKM. The CDR3 loop spans 15 amino acids. CDR3 sequence (DNA): TGTGCCAGCAGTTTGCCACGGACATATCAGCAGCCCCAGCATTTT. Residues: CASSLPRTYQQPQHF.

The genes are TRBV19 and TRBJ1-6, with a possible D match to TRBD1 (6 bases). Trimming cost V 5 bases and J 7 bases, with 12 bases left between them. This CDR3 has 14 residues. CDR1 is LNHDA, CDR2 SQIVND, per germline (reference sequence). Written as DNA, the CDR3 is TGTGCCAGTAGTCAAGGAGGGGGAAATTCACCCCTCCACTTT. Amino acids: CASSQGGGNSPLHF.

The V and J genes are TRBV9 and TRBJ2-5; D ambiguous. Germline CDR1 reads SGDLS; CDR2 reads YYNGEE. V lost 6 bases, J lost 5 bases, and 14 bases lay in between. The CDR3 consists of 13 residues. The CDR3 DNA reads as TGTGCCAGCACCCCGGGCGCCGAGGAGACCCAGTACTTC. Translation: CASTPGAEETQYF.

This clone came up a few times. The chain has TRBV27 and TRBJ1-1, with 7 bases that match TRBD1. Germline lookup yields CDR1 MNHEY and CDR2 SMNVEV (reference sequence). The CDR3 runs 13 residues. The V and J ends lost 4 bases and 5 bases, in that order; junction bases with no gene match: 4. CDR3 amino acids: CASSYRQGTEAFF. The DNA of the CDR3 is TGTGCCAGCAGTTACAGACAGGGAACTGAAGCTTTCTTT.